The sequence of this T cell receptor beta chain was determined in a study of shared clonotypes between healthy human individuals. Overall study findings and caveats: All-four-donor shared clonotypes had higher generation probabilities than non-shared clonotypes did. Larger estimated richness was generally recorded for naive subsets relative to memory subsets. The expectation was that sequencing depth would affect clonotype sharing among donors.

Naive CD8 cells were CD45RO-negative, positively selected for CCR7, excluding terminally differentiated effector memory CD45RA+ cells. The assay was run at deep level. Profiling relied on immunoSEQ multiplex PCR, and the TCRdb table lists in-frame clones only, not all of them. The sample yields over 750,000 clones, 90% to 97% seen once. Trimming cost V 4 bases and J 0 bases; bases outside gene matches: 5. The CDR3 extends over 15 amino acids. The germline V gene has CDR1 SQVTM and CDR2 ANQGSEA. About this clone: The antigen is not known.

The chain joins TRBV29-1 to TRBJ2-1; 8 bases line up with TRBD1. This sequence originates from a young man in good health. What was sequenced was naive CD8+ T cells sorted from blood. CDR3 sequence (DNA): TGCAGCGTTGCAGGGGGCCCGAGCTCCTACAATGAGCAGTTCTTC. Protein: CSVAGGPSSYNEQFF.